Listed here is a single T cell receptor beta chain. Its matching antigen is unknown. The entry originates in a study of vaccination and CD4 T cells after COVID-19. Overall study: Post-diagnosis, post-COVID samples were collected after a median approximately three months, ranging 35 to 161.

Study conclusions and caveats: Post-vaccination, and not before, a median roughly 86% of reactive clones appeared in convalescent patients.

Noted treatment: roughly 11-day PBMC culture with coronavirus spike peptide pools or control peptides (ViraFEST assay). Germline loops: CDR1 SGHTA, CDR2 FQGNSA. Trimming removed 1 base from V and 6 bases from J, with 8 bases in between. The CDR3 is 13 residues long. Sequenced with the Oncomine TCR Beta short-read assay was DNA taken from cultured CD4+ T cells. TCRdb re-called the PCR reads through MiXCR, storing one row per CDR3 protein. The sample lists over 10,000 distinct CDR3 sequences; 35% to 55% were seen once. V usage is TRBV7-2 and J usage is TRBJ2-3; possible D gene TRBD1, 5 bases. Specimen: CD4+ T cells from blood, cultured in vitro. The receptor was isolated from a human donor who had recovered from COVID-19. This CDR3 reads CASSLEGLDTQYF. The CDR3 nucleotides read TGTGCCAGCAGCTTAGAGGGGTTGGATACGCAGTATTTT. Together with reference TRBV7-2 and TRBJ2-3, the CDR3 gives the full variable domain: GAGVSQSPSNKVTEKGKDVELRCDPISGHTALYWYRQSLGQGLEFLIYFQGNSAPDKSGLPSDRFSAERTGGSVSTLTIQRTQQEDSAVYLCASSLEGLDTQYFGPGTRLTVL.